This T cell receptor (beta chain) was identified during a study of radiotherapy plus CTLA-4 blockade in lung cancer. Study in general: Objective response rate was over 15%; disease control rate, approximately 28%.

Per the germline V gene, CDR1 is MNHEY and CDR2 is SMNVEV (reference sequence). The CDR3 totals 13 residues. V lost 5 bases, J lost 7 bases, and 5 bases stayed unmatched. Sequenced by immunoSEQ multiplex PCR; TCRdb stores in-frame clones only, minus some. The sample has roughly 60,000 clones; 70% to 80% are singletons. The V gene is TRBV27, the J gene TRBJ1-2, with TRBD1 identical over 9 bases. This specimen consisted of peripheral blood, obtained from a patient treated with radiotherapy plus ipilimumab. This sequence originates from a human donor with non-small cell lung cancer who had a complete response to radiotherapy plus ipilimumab. CDR3 coding DNA: TGTGCCAGCAGTCCATTGACAGGGGGTGGCTACACCTTC. This gives the protein CASSPLTGGGYTF.